This TCR beta chain was identified in a study of tumor-infiltrating lymphocytes in primary liver carcinoma. Study details: Every patient in the cohort had a primary liver carcinoma. That carcinoma was treated by surgical resection. Each of the growths was stage T1-T3 N0M0, extending about 4 to 10 cm across.

The researchers obtained blood RNA from unsorted whole blood and also extracted germline DNA. Points on this clonotype: A read error may account for a junction end that differs from germline.

The length of the CDR3 is 19 residues. CDR1 is LGHNA, CDR2 YNFKEQ, per germline. Reverse transcription of approximately 0.55 ug total RNA with a constant-region primer produced TCR beta cDNA. Slightly modified ARM-PCR, run as three nested multiplex PCR rounds, produced the TCR beta libraries. It was with TRBV1-TRBV30 forward primers and a C-beta reverse primer that the first two PCR rounds were run, at approximately 10 cycles each. TCRdb ran MiXCR on the multiplex PCR reads and lists one entry per CDR3 protein. The sample lists 150,000 to 200,000 distinct CDR3 sequences, 60% occurring once. This chain links TRBV4-2 with TRBJ2-1; 10 bases map to TRBD2. The origin of this receptor is a middle-aged man with primary liver carcinoma and hepatitis B virus infection. The source material was peripheral blood. The CDR3 nucleotides read TGTGCCAGCAGCCATTGGACTAGCGGACTCCTAGGGACCTACAGTGAGCAGTTCTTC. Its protein is CASSHWTSGLLGTYSEQFF.